This T cell receptor (beta chain) was found in a study of early T cells in non-severe SARS-CoV-2 infection. Study at large: Whole-blood bulk RNA, unsorted, was sequenced, and chains were unpaired.

Individual cDNA molecules were tagged with unique molecular identifiers, the study reported. TCRdb re-derived calls from the 5' RACE reads in MiXCR, one entry per CDR3 protein. Of 20,000 to 25,000 distinct CDR3 sequences listed, about 4.7% are singletons. This clonotype showed up just a few times. Sample: whole blood. The origin of this receptor is an adult who was a healthcare worker with PCR-confirmed SARS-CoV-2 infection or an uninfected control (not recorded which).

CDR3 amino acids: CASSNRDRTYEQYF. In DNA form, the CDR3 reads TGTGCCAGCAGTAACCGGGACAGAACCTACGAGCAGTACTTC. This sequence joins TRBV6-5 and TRBJ2-7; 7 bases map to TRBD1. This CDR3 spans 14 amino acids. CDR1 MNHEY and CDR2 SVGAGI come from the germline V gene. The V gene end was trimmed by 5 bases and the J gene end by 2 bases; junction bases not matched to a gene: 6.